Presented here are 14 T cell receptor beta chains from one specimen sequenced in a study of T cells after yellow fever vaccination. From the 5' RACE reads, TCRdb called clonotypes with MiXCR, one entry per CDR3 protein. This table has about 140,000 distinct CDR3 sequences, 5% to 7.5% appearing once. The specimen comprised CD4+ T cells sorted from PBMCs, sampled 10 days after the yellow fever booster vaccination. These receptor sequences come from a man aged 25 to 45 who received the YFV17D yellow fever vaccine.

This clonotype was found many times. V usage is TRBV20-1 and J usage is TRBJ2-1; 9 nucleotides agree with TRBD2. J was trimmed by 10 bases and V by 0 bases; bases with no gene match: 10. Germline CDR1 and CDR2: DFQATT and SNEGSKA (reference sequence). CDR3 size: 15 residues. CDR3 region: CSARDVIAGVDEQFF. The CDR3, as DNA: TGCAGTGCTAGAGATGTAATAGCGGGAGTGGACGAGCAGTTCTTC.

This clonotype was detected only a few times. The chain links TRBV5-4 to TRBJ2-1, with D perhaps matching TRBD2 (5 bases). The CDR3 consists of 12 residues. The V gene lost 4 bases and the J gene lost 6 bases, with 8 bases spanning the gap. In germline, CDR1 is SGHNT, CDR2 YYREEE (reference sequence). Written as DNA, the CDR3 is TGTGCCAGCAGCGTCGGAGGCAATGAGCAGTTCTTC. It codes for CASSVGGNEQFF.

This clonotype was picked up a small number of times. V gene TRBV19 combines with J gene TRBJ1-5; the match to TRBD1 covers 7 bases. The better agreement between TRBJ2-3 and the DNA end casts doubt on the J call. Germline loops: CDR1 LNHDA, CDR2 SQIVND (reference sequence). The CDR3 extends over 13 amino acids. CDR3 protein: CATTDRVGQPQYF. As DNA, the CDR3 is TGTGCCACCACAGACAGGGTCGGGCAGCCCCAGTATTTT.

This clonotype came up many times. The chain carries TRBV7-8 and TRBJ1-3, with a possible D match to TRBD1 (5 bases). V was cut by 6 bases and J by 0 bases, with 12 bases left in between. Germline V gene lookup returns CDR1 SGHVS and CDR2 FQNEAQ. CDR3 size: 15 residues. The CDR3: CASSWDGGSGNTIYF. CDR3 DNA: TGTGCCAGCAGTTGGGACGGCGGCTCTGGAAACACCATATATTTT.

Ten or more counts support this clonotype. This chain joins TRBV7-9 and TRBJ2-6; D perhaps matches TRBD1 (5 bases). CDR1 SEHNR and CDR2 FQNEAQ come from the germline V gene (reference sequence). The V end was cut by 8 bases, the J end by 0 bases, with 11 bases between. The CDR3 is made up of 15 amino acids. CDR3: CASGTGPSGANVLTF. DNA of the CDR3: TGTGCCAGCGGTACAGGACCCTCTGGGGCCAACGTCCTGACTTTC.

This clonotype has at least ten counts. J is TRBJ2-7 and V is TRBV20-1; D perhaps matches TRBD1 (6 bases). This CDR3 has 11 residues. V lost 4 bases, J lost 3 bases, and 7 bases lay in between. Germline assignment: CDR1 DFQATT and CDR2 SNEGSKA (reference sequence). The CDR3 DNA follows: TGCAGTGCTAAGGACAGCTACGAGCAGTACTTC. Its protein product is CSAKDSYEQYF.

This clonotype was found many times. V and J are TRBV4-3 and TRBJ2-4; a weak D match, TRBD1 (6 bases). The CDR3 is made up of 19 amino acids. Germline V gene lookup returns CDR1 LGHNA and CDR2 YSLEER. V lost 6 bases to trimming and J lost 2 bases, with 26 bases between them. The CDR3 coding sequence is TGCGCCAGCAGACCCAGTGTGACAGGCGCCGTTGGCACCAAAAACATTCAGTACTTC. Protein sequence: CASRPSVTGAVGTKNIQYF.

The genes are TRBV5-1 and TRBJ2-7; 7 bases are shared with TRBD1. CDR3 length: 14 residues. After removal of 4 bases from V and 5 bases from J, the junction contained 9 bases not matched to a gene. The germline V gene has CDR1 SGHRS and CDR2 YFSETQ. CDR3 in DNA: TGCGCCAGCAGCCCAGTGGGACAGTCCGACGAGCAGTACTTC. It is translated as CASSPVGQSDEQYF.

Points on this clonotype: This sequence may be a read error, since a much larger clone differs from it by one base. The CDR3 loop is CGIRGQGDSNVLTF. The CDR3 DNA reads as TGTGGCATCAGAGGACAGGGGGATTCCAACGTCCTGACTTTC. The rearrangement links TRBV10-3 to TRBJ2-6; 10 bases are shared with TRBD1. Germline CDR1 reads ENHRY; CDR2 reads SYGVKD. The CDR3 runs to 14 residues.

This clonotype was counted ten times or more. The chain combines TRBV18 with TRBJ1-1; D possibly corresponds to TRBD1 (6 bases). There are 14 residues in the CDR3. Per germline, CDR1 KGHSH and CDR2 LQKENI. V lost 5 bases to trimming and J lost 0 bases, with 10 bases between them. The CDR3 DNA reads as TGTGCCAGCTCAGAGGGGGTCCTGAACACTGAAGCTTTCTTT. It yields the protein CASSEGVLNTEAFF.

As to this clonotype: Mismatch with germline at one junction end may stem from a read error. V usage is TRBV7-9 and J usage is TRBJ2-7, with 8 bases lining up with TRBD1. This CDR3 is built from 12 residues. Germline CDR1 and CDR2: SEHNR and FQNEAQ (reference sequence). For the CDR3, the DNA is TGTGCCAGCAGCTTAGATGTGGACAGGGTAAACTTC. This encodes CASSLDVDRVNF.

At least ten counts were recorded for this clonotype. The V and J genes are TRBV7-6 and TRBJ2-1; 8 nucleotides agree with TRBD1. The CDR3 runs 16 residues. Germline-derived CDR1 and CDR2 are SGHVS and FNYEAQ. The V segment lost 0 bases and the J segment 7 bases; nucleotides outside the gene matches: 8. The CDR3 nucleotides are TGTGCCAGCAGCTTAGCCTGGAGACAGGGGTCAAATGAGCAGTTCTTC. It specifies CASSLAWRQGSNEQFF.

This clonotype occurred many times. This chain connects TRBV5-6 to TRBJ2-3; D uncertain. Germline CDR1 SGHDT, CDR2 YYEEEE. This CDR3 region has 14 residues. With 4 bases removed from V and 8 bases from J, the gap between germline ends came to 17 bases. DNA of the CDR3: TGTGCCAGCAGCACCCGGTTGGTAGGCGGTACGCAGTATTTT. Its translation: CASSTRLVGGTQYF.

The table lists this clonotype with many counts. This chain links TRBV20-1 with TRBJ2-3; D is unclear. Germline V gene sequence: CDR1 DFQATT, CDR2 SNEGSKA (reference sequence). The CDR3 has 10 residues. V dropped 3 bases and J dropped 2 bases, with 0 bases sitting between them. The CDR3 here is CSASTDTQYF. As DNA, the CDR3 is TGCAGTGCTAGCACAGATACGCAGTATTTT.